Reported below is one T cell receptor beta chain. It lacks a known antigen. Per-base qualities were not stored, and no clone one base away is much larger. This record comes from a study of graft-versus-host responses after intestinal transplantation (dated by TCRdb to the early 2020s). A note on the overall study: The transplants that recipients got were multivisceral, liver-intestinal, or isolated intestinal. Every recipient was given anti-thymocyte globulin induction, then maintenance tacrolimus and steroids for approximately 3 years. After intestinal transplantation, graft-versus-host and host-versus-graft alloreactive T cell clones were followed in the graft, circulation and bone marrow using bulk TCR-beta CDR3 sequencing. To identify alloreactive clones, pre-transplant mixed lymphocyte reaction products were sequenced and then compared with unstimulated pre-transplant donor and recipient T cells. A cohort of fewer than 25 intestinal transplant recipients, including one retransplant, was enrolled, and a few patients lacking pretransplant specimens were excluded. A peak of at least 4% donor T cells among recipient peripheral blood mononuclear cells was the definition used for donor T cell macrochimerism. Samples from a few later patients were sequenced in-house on an Illumina MiSeq with MiXCR processing rather than by the commercial service. The paper as a whole reports these results and caveats: In patients with donor T cell macrochimerism, the allografts had high GvH to HvG T cell clonal ratios. Early after transplant, peak levels of circulating GvH clones were associated with declines in HvG clones. Conclusions were limited by the relatively low number and heterogeneity of intestinal transplant patients. GvH clones turned up in recipient bone marrow, with some appearing earlier in ileal mucosa or blood, a pattern consistent with an intestinal mucosal origin.

A distance of 12 bases separates the germline ends of V and J, which lose 3 bases and 4 bases respectively. Taken from cysteine to phenylalanine, the CDR3 has 14 residues. Of the read, only the CDR3 DNA is kept; its 42 bases are in frame from base 1. Sequences LNHDA (CDR1) and SQIVND (CDR2) are obtained from the germline V gene (reference sequence). The library came from the immunoSEQ multiplex PCR assay. For most patients, genomic DNA was isolated with the Qiagen DNeasy Blood and Tissue Kit and sent frozen to Adaptive Biotechnologies for TCR sequencing. Adaptive Biotechnologies carried out high-throughput TCR-beta CDR3 sequencing of genomic DNA for most patients. As for the authors' bioinformatics: Adaptive's ImmunoSEQ software was the source of the TCR sequencing data for 18 patients, while a few other patients were processed with MiXCR and VDJtools. To correct CD4 versus CD8 sorting errors, sequences present in both subsets at a frequency ratio below 5:1 were removed. Because the origin of CDR3 nucleotide sequences shared between donor and recipient could not be assigned, those sequences were removed. At least 2-fold expansion over unstimulated cells and a minimum CFSE-low frequency of 0.002% (template counts) or 0.001% (read counts) were required for clones to be classified as alloreactive. A clone was considered mappable if detected in the sequenced pre-transplant spleen, lymph node, or MLR CFSE-low populations of the donor or recipient. The cumulative frequency of alloreactive clones was calculated as a percentage of all sequences, weighted by copy number. The immuneACCESS repertoire file appears here via TCRdb, limited to in-frame rearrangements. These files lack a portion of the clones; in checked studies, under half of the deficit traces to unresolved V genes, and the cause of the others is not known. V and J calls and clone size come straight from that table; D and trimming were deduced from the DNA. This sample has around 100,000 clones in its table, and approximately 93% of those were observed once. The ten biggest clones cover more than 0.95% of the sample.

Taken with the paper, the label for time point translates to: cells obtained before transplantation from donor or recipient. CD3+CD4+ and CD3+CD8+ populations were FACS-sorted from unstimulated pre-transplant donor and recipient cells taken from spleen or lymph nodes. The sequence links TRBV19 to TRBJ1-1, with the D gene uncertain. The clonotype comes from a human donor who received an intestinal transplant. Sequenced here: unstimulated CD8+ T cells sorted from spleen or lymph node cells, sampled before intestinal transplant. The DNA reads as follows: TGTGCCAGTAGTATCCCAGGTACGGGCACTGAAGCTTTCTTT. Its protein is CASSIPGTGTEAFF.